The present TCR beta chain was sequenced within a study of early T cells in non-severe SARS-CoV-2 infection. Study information: Chains were not paired, and sequencing was done on bulk RNA from unsorted whole blood. Study findings and constraints: Lookups in VDJdb leaned toward anti-spike CD8 responses and missed private and CD4 specificities.

Tagging with unique molecular identifiers was applied to individual cDNA molecules. Each CDR3 protein is one row after TCRdb ran MiXCR on the 5' RACE reads. The sample has approximately 30,000 distinct CDR3 sequences; over 6% are singletons. Germline-derived CDR1 and CDR2 are SGDLS and YYNGEE. After removal of 3 bases from V and 8 bases from J, the junction contained 7 bases not matched to a gene. This CDR3 comprises 13 residues. This clonotype was observed many times. The antigen is not known. This TCR came from an adult who was a healthcare worker with PCR-confirmed SARS-CoV-2 infection or an uninfected control (not recorded which). Sequenced here: whole blood, sampled at baseline. V usage is TRBV9 and J usage is TRBJ1-1, with TRBD1 identical over 7 bases. For the CDR3, the DNA is TGTGCCAGCAGCGCGGGGGACAGAGAGGAAGCTTTCTTT. Translating gives CASSAGDREEAFF.